This TCR beta chain appears in the sequencing data of a study of human T cells and chemical hapten exposure. TCRdb fed the RACE reads into MiXCR, producing one record per CDR3 protein. The table has about 380,000 distinct CDR3 sequences, about 6% seen once; the top ten hold around 6.1%. Study results and limitations: Expanded TCRs showed more large CDR3 clusters than pre-sensitization or healthy control sets.

The time point denotes: patch test 2, 6 weeks after DPC sensitization. The treatment: therapeutic diphenylcyclopropenone sensitization with weekly scalp DPC. This clonotype was counted only a few times. Its antigen remains unidentified. The starting material was whole blood, obtained in connection with sensitization to the hapten diphenylcyclopropenone (DPC). This TCR was sampled from a woman aged 18-35 years with alopecia areata. Some clones in this sample may be carry-over from other donors' samples.

The CDR3 loop is CATSRDPRDPVIGQPQHF. The CDR3 DNA follows: TGTGCCACCAGCAGAGATCCCAGGGATCCTGTGATTGGTCAGCCCCAGCATTTT. This chain links TRBV15 with TRBJ1-5; the D gene is possibly TRBD1 (5 bases). CDR1 and CDR2 (germline): LNHNV, YYDKDF (reference sequence). V dropped 0 bases and J dropped 6 bases, with 21 bases sitting between them. This CDR3 region has 18 residues.